Here is one T cell receptor (beta chain) with its context. Its antigen is currently unknown. TCR beta CDR3 region amplification was performed from RNA transcripts. Primed by the HTBI set, a first-round RT-PCR was run on the TCR CDR3. MiXCR, applied by TCRdb to the multiplex PCR reads, yields one record per CDR3 protein. The table includes some 490,000 distinct CDR3 sequences, roughly 22% detected once. These data come from a study of T cells in Graves' hyperthyroidism and ophthalmopathy. Study findings and constraints: Blood also held most thyroid clonotypes expanded beyond 0.001.

Germline V lookup: CDR1 SQVTM, CDR2 ANQGSEA. There are 13 residues in the CDR3. V was trimmed by 1 base and J by 2 bases, leaving 8 bases between them. This chain links TRBV29-1 with TRBJ1-1; D unclear. The clonotype was recovered from a woman aged 70-85 years with Graves' ophthalmopathy. The sample comprised blood. The CDR3 loop is CSVEGRANTEAFF. DNA for the CDR3: TGCAGCGTTGAAGGGCGGGCAAACACTGAAGCTTTCTTT.